This T cell receptor (beta chain) was identified during a study of blood T cell repertoires in COVID-19. Study-level background: Italy, Spain and the United States were the sources of the convalescent and acute COVID-19 samples. T cells, B-cell-depleted T cells, or PBMCs provided the cDNA or gDNA that served as material.

Original processing notes: Amplifying reference gene primers gave estimates of nucleated cell counts. Assay: immunoSEQ multiplex PCR; the TCRdb copy retains only in-frame clones and omits some. V, J and clone size are taken as reported in that table, and D and trimming were inferred from the DNA itself. The sample yields over 350,000 clones, roughly 89% seen once. V gave up 7 bases and J gave up 2 bases; unmatched junction bases: 5. The CDR3 spans 14 residues. The germline gives CDR1 LNHDA, CDR2 SQIVND (reference sequence). The receptor's source is a woman in her 50s who had recovered from COVID-19. The rearrangement joins TRBV19 to TRBJ1-5; 7 bases align to TRBD1. Sequenced: PBMCs or T cells enriched from blood (not recorded which). DNA for the CDR3: TGTGCCAGTAAAGACAGGGTGGGCAATCAGCCCCAGCATTTT. Its translation is CASKDRVGNQPQHF.